Following are 21 T cell receptor beta chains from one sample sequenced in a study of shared clonotypes between healthy human individuals. This table comes from immunoSEQ multiplex PCR, and its TCRdb copy is limited to in-frame clones, with some not included. Seen here are 2 million to 2.5 million clones, approximately 95% observed once, and the top ten hold 0.35% to 0.45%. The sample consisted of naive CD4+ T cells from PBMCs. Subset denoted: CD45RA+ positively selected. Receptors originate from a man between 18 and 29 years old in good health. Some clones in this sample may be carry-over from other donors' samples.

The rearrangement joins TRBV2 to TRBJ2-2; D gene unclear. This CDR3 contains 16 residues. CDR1 is SNHLY, CDR2 FYNNEI, per germline. Trimming stripped 4 bases from V and 2 bases from J, with 14 bases between. CDR3 amino acids: CASSVDSQQNTGELFF. CDR3 coding DNA: TGTGCCAGCAGTGTAGACTCCCAACAAAACACCGGGGAGCTGTTTTTT.

This chain links TRBV7-3 with TRBJ2-2, with D perhaps TRBD2 (6 bases). The V gene's germline CDR1 is SGHTA and CDR2 FQGTGA. The CDR3 is made up of 16 amino acids. Deletions cut 5 bases from V and 0 bases from J, with 13 bases between. The chain's CDR3 is CASSPVGGSNTGELFF. CDR3 coding DNA: TGTGCCAGCAGCCCAGTTGGGGGGTCGAACACCGGGGAGCTGTTTTTT.

V gene TRBV9 combines with J gene TRBJ2-7; D is possibly TRBD2 (5 bases). The CDR3 sequence is 15 residues long. Per the germline V gene, CDR1 is SGDLS and CDR2 is YYNGEE. Trimming left V 2 bases short and J 4 bases short, with 16 bases between. The CDR3 loop is CASSVRADDLYEQYF. In nucleotides, the CDR3 is TGTGCCAGCAGCGTGCGGGCGGACGACCTTTACGAGCAGTACTTC. Full variable domain (rest looked up from reference TRBV9 and TRBJ2-7): DSGVTQTPKHLITATGQRVTLRCSPRSGDLSVYWYQQSLDQGLQFLIQYYNGEERAKGNILERFSAQQFPDLHSELNLSSLELGDSALYFCASSVRADDLYEQYFGPGTRLTVT.

The rearrangement links TRBV2 to TRBJ1-1, with D perhaps matching TRBD1 (5 bases). Between the trimmed V and J ends, which lost 8 bases and 0 bases, there was a span of 10 bases. This CDR3 is built from 13 residues. Per the germline V gene, CDR1 is SNHLY and CDR2 is FYNNEI. The CDR3 DNA is TGTGCCAGCGGGGACGGAATGAACACTGAAGCTTTCTTT. It translates to CASGDGMNTEAFF. Full variable domain (missing parts from reference TRBV2 and TRBJ1-1): EPEVTQTPSHQVTQMGQEVILRCVPISNHLYFYWYRQILGQKVEFLVSFYNNEISEKSEIFDDQFSVERPDGSNFTLKIRSTKLEDSAMYFCASGDGMNTEAFFGQGTRLTVV.

The chain links TRBV6-5 to TRBJ2-7; 8 nucleotides line up with TRBD1. V was pared by 6 bases and J by 0 bases, with 7 bases of the junction left unmatched. Germline-derived CDR1 and CDR2 are MNHEY and SVGAGI. The CDR3 consists of 15 residues. CDR3 amino acids: CASSPGQGSSYEQYF. The CDR3 DNA reads TGTGCCAGCAGCCCTGGACAGGGAAGCTCCTACGAGCAGTACTTC.

As for this clone: One end of the junction does not line up with germline, which may come from a read error. This chain connects TRBV6-1 to TRBJ2-1, with no clear D. Germline V gives CDR1 MNHNS, CDR2 SASEGT. The CDR3 is made up of 12 amino acids. CDR3 nucleotides: TGTGCCAGCAGTGAATACCCGTCCGTGAAACTCTTC. Translated, it gives CASSEYPSVKLF.

This chain connects TRBV28 to TRBJ1-1; D uncertain. This CDR3 spans 15 amino acids. V lost 2 bases and J 7 bases, leaving 17 bases between the germline ends. Germline V gives CDR1 MDHEN, CDR2 SYDVKM. CDR3 coding DNA: TGTGCCAGCAGTTTAGTCCCAGTCACTAATGGTGAAGCTTTCTTT. Protein: CASSLVPVTNGEAFF.

This clone occurred once. V gene TRBV10-3 combines with J gene TRBJ2-1; D is unclear. The CDR3 contains 16 residues. V shed 2 bases and J shed 7 bases, with 18 bases lying between them. The germline V gene has CDR1 ENHRY and CDR2 SYGVKD. CDR3 sequence: CAISERSGGLVNEQFF. The CDR3 nucleotides are TGTGCCATCAGTGAGAGGTCGGGCGGCCTGGTGAATGAGCAGTTCTTC.

The V and J genes are TRBV6-4 and TRBJ1-2, with TRBD1 matching over 7 bases. In germline, CDR1 is MRHNA, CDR2 SNTAGT. This CDR3 is built from 15 residues. Trimming took 5 bases from V and 2 from J; bases not matched to a gene: 8. CDR3 in DNA: TGTGCCAGCAGTCATACAGGGGAAGGGAACTATGGCTACACCTTC. It specifies CASSHTGEGNYGYTF.

This rearrangement joins TRBV4-2 to TRBJ2-5; D perhaps matches TRBD1 (6 bases). This CDR3 region has 17 residues. The ends were cut back, 1 base at V and 5 bases at J, with 20 bases in the middle. CDR1 and CDR2 (germline): LGHNA, YNFKEQ. CDR3: CASSQAPRRGGTETQYF. Here the CDR3 DNA reads TGTGCCAGCAGCCAAGCGCCCCGTAGAGGGGGAACGGAGACCCAGTACTTC.

This chain connects TRBV5-1 to TRBJ1-2, with 9 bases lining up with TRBD1. The CDR3 loop spans 15 amino acids. The germline V gene encodes CDR1 SGHRS and CDR2 YFSETQ. With V trimmed by 4 bases and J by 7 bases, 11 bases remained unmatched. CDR3 sequence: CASSDRDRVSSGYTF. The CDR3 DNA follows: TGCGCCAGCAGCGACCGGGACAGGGTATCTAGTGGCTACACCTTC.

The chain is built from TRBV5-1 and TRBJ2-7; D gene ambiguous. Looked up from germline, CDR1 is SGHRS and CDR2 is YFSETQ. The CDR3 spans 14 residues. The V and J ends lost 0 bases and 7 bases respectively, with 14 bases between them. CDR3: CASSLELRTREQYF. DNA of the CDR3: TGCGCCAGCAGCTTGGAACTGCGTACGCGGGAGCAGTACTTC.

About this clone: At the DNA level, this CDR3 is encoded by other sequences in the same sample as well. This chain connects TRBV29-1 to TRBJ1-1; D call uncertain. This CDR3 contains 13 residues. Trimming removed 2 bases from V and 0 bases from J, with 7 bases in between. Germline V CDR1 and CDR2: SQVTM, ANQGSEA. The CDR3 DNA reads as TGCAGCGTTGAAAGGTTGCTGAACACTGAAGCTTTCTTT. Translating it yields CSVERLLNTEAFF.

The chain links TRBV7-2 to TRBJ2-4, with 11 positions matching TRBD2. The CDR3 length is 14 residues. Germline V gives CDR1 SGHTA, CDR2 FQGNSA. Trimming took 5 bases from V and 11 from J; bases not matched to a gene: 8. This CDR3 is CASSQSTSGSFQYF. The CDR3 DNA reads as TGTGCCAGCAGCCAAAGTACTAGCGGGAGCTTTCAGTACTTC.

The genes are TRBV6-1 and TRBJ1-6, with TRBD1 matching 8 bases. The CDR3 totals 15 residues. Trimming removed 6 bases from V and 7 bases from J; junction bases left unmatched: 8. The V gene's germline CDR1 is MNHNS and CDR2 SASEGT. The CDR3 spells CASSPQGAGNSPLHF. The CDR3 bases are TGTGCCAGCAGCCCCCAGGGGGCGGGGAATTCACCCCTCCACTTT.

This clone was observed a single time. V gene TRBV5-1 combines with J gene TRBJ2-2, with TRBD1 matching over 8 bases. Trimming cost V 2 bases and J 6 bases; bases outside gene matches: 6. This CDR3 region has 15 residues. Germline loops: CDR1 SGHRS, CDR2 YFSETQ. The CDR3 here is CASSLQDREPGELFF. Written as DNA, the CDR3 is TGCGCCAGCAGCTTACAGGACAGGGAGCCCGGGGAGCTGTTTTTT.

Of note for this clone: Other nucleotide sequences from this sample produce the same CDR3. The chain couples TRBV5-1 to TRBJ2-5, with D possibly matching TRBD1 (5 bases). This CDR3 spans 13 amino acids. Per germline, CDR1 SGHRS and CDR2 YFSETQ. Trimming cost V 4 bases and J 5 bases, with 12 bases left between them. CDR3: CASSPTGLETQYF. CDR3 bases: TGCGCCAGCAGCCCCACAGGCTTGGAGACCCAGTACTTC. The variable domain in full, with the rest retrieved from reference TRBV5-1 and TRBJ2-5, is KAGVTQTPRYLIKTRGQQVTLSCSPISGHRSVSWYQQTPGQGLQFLFEYFSETQRNKGNFPGRFSGRQFSNSRSEMNVSTLELGDSALYLCASSPTGLETQYFGPGTRLLVL.

This clone was detected only once. The chain recombines TRBV19 with TRBJ2-2; no firm D call. V was clipped by 9 bases and J by 2 bases, with 10 bases between them. In germline, CDR1 is LNHDA, CDR2 SQIVND (reference sequence). There are 13 residues in the CDR3. The CDR3 region has the DNA TGTGCCAGAGACCAACCAAACACCGGGGAGCTGTTTTTT. It is translated as CARDQPNTGELFF.

The genes are TRBV29-1 and TRBJ2-1, with D hard to call. The V and J ends lost 4 bases and 0 bases respectively, with 10 bases between them. Germline assignment: CDR1 SQVTM and CDR2 ANQGSEA. The CDR3 is made up of 14 amino acids. The CDR3 DNA is TGCAGCGTTGCTCAACGGGCCTCCTACAATGAGCAGTTCTTC. It codes for CSVAQRASYNEQFF.

This clone has just one count. J is TRBJ2-1 and V is TRBV28; TRBD2 might be the D (6 bases). The germline V gene encodes CDR1 MDHEN and CDR2 SYDVKM. This CDR3 has 16 residues. Deletions cut 6 bases from V and 8 bases from J, with 23 bases between. Here the CDR3 reads CASRMTGTRQIDEQFF. In DNA form, the CDR3 reads TGTGCCAGCAGGATGACCGGGACTCGACAAATAGATGAGCAGTTCTTC.

Only one count was recorded for this clone. Other nucleotide sequences from this sample produce the same CDR3. This chain links TRBV2 with TRBJ2-5, with unresolved D. Looked up from germline, CDR1 is SNHLY and CDR2 is FYNNEI. The CDR3 runs to 12 residues. With 8 bases removed from V and 5 bases from J, the gap between germline ends came to 12 bases. Here the CDR3 reads CASSGLTETQYF. DNA of the CDR3: TGTGCCAGCTCGGGCCTCACGGAGACCCAGTACTTC.